Here is one T cell receptor (beta chain) with its context. This entry is derived from a study of blood T cell repertoires in COVID-19. Study as a whole: Sources were T cells, B-cell-depleted T cells, or PBMCs; the material itself was cDNA or gDNA.

Profiling relied on immunoSEQ multiplex PCR, and the TCRdb table lists in-frame clones only, not all of them. The data hold approximately 220,000 clones, with 85% observed a single time. V shed 2 bases and J shed 6 bases, with 4 bases lying between them. Germline V gene lookup returns CDR1 SNHLY and CDR2 FYNNEI. There are 11 residues in the CDR3. Sequences were obtained from peripheral blood. This TCR was sampled from a man aged 50 or older who had recovered from COVID-19. The chain has TRBV2 and TRBJ2-5; D call uncertain. Here the CDR3 reads CASSETKTQYF. CDR3 coding DNA: TGTGCCAGCAGTGAAACAAAGACCCAGTACTTC.